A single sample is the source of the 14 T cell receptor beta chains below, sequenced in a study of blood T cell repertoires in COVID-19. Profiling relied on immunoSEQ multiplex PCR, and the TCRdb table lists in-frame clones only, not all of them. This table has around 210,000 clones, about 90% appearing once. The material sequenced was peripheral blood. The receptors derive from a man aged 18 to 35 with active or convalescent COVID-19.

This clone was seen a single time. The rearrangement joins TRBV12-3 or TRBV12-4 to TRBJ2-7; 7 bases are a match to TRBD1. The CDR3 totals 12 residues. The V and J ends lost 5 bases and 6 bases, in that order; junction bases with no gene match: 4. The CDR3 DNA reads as TGTGCCAGCAGTACAGGGGTGGTCGAGCAGTACTTC. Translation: CASSTGVVEQYF.

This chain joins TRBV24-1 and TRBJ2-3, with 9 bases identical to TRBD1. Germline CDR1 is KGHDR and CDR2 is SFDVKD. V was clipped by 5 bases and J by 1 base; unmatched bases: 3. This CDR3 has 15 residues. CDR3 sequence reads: CATSARQGGTDTQYF. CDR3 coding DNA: TGTGCCACCAGTGCCCGACAGGGGGGCACAGATACGCAGTATTTT.

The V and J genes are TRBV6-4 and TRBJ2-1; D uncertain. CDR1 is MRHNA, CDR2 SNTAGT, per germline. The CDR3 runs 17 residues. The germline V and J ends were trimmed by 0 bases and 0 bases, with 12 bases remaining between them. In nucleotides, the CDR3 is TGTGCCAGCAGTGACTCACCCGTTCACAGCTCCTACAATGAGCAGTTCTTC. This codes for CASSDSPVHSSYNEQFF.

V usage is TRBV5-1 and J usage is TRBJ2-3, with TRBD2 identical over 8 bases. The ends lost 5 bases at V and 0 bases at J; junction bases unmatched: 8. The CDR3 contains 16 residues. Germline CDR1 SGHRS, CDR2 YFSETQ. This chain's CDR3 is CASRSTSGPSTDTQYF. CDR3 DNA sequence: TGCGCCAGCAGGTCTACTAGCGGCCCTAGCACAGATACGCAGTATTTT.

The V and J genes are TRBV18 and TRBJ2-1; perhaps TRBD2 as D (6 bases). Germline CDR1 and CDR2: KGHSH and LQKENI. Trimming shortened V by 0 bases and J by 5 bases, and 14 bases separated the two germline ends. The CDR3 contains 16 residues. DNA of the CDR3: TGTGCCAGCTCACCACCGATTGGTAGCGGTCACAATGAGCAGTTCTTC. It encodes CASSPPIGSGHNEQFF. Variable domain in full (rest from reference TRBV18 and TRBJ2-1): NAGVMQNPRHLVRRRGQEARLRCSPMKGHSHVYWYRQLPEEGLKFMVYLQKENIIDESGMPKERFSAEFPKEGPSILRIQQVVRGDSAAYFCASSPPIGSGHNEQFFGPGTRLTVL.

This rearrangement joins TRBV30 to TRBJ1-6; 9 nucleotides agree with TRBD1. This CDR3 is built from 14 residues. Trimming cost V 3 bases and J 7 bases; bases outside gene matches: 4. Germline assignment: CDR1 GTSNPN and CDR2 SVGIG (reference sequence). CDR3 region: CAWRGTGKNSPLHF. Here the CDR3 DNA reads TGTGCCTGGAGGGGGACAGGGAAGAATTCACCCCTCCACTTT. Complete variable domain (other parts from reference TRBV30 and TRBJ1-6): SQTIHQWPATLVQPVGSPLSLECTVEGTSNPNLYWYRQAAGRGLQLLFYSVGIGQISSEVPQNLSASRPQDRQFILSSKKLLLSDSGFYLCAWRGTGKNSPLHFGNGTRLTVT.

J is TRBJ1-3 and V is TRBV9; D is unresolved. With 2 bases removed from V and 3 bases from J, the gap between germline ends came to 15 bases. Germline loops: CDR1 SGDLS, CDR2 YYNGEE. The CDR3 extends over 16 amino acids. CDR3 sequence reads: CASSVFVVPDGNTIYF. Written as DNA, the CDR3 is TGTGCCAGCAGCGTTTTTGTGGTGCCAGATGGAAACACCATATATTTT.

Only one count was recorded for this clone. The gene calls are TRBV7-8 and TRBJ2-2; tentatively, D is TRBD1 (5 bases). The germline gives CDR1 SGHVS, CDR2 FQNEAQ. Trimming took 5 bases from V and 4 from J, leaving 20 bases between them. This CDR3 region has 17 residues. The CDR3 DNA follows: TGTGCCAGCAGCGGGCGATACCCGGAGCAGGGCACCGGGGAGCTGTTTTTT. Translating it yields CASSGRYPEQGTGELFF.

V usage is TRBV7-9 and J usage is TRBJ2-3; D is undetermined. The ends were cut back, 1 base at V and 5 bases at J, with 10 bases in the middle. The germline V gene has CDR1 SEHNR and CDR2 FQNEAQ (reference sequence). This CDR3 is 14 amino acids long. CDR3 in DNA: TGTGCCAGCAGCTTAGTGTTGGCTTTAGATACGCAGTATTTT. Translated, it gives CASSLVLALDTQYF.

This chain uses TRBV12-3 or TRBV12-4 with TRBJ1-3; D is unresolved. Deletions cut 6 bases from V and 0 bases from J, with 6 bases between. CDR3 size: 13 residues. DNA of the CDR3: TGTGCCAGCAGCACACGCTCTGGAAACACCATATATTTT. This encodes CASSTRSGNTIYF.

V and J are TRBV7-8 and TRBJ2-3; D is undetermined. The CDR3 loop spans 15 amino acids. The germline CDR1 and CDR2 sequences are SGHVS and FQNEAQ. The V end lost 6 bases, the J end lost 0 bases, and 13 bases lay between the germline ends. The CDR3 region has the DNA TGTGCCAGCAGACCCTATTCTGCTAGCACAGATACGCAGTATTTT. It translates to CASRPYSASTDTQYF.

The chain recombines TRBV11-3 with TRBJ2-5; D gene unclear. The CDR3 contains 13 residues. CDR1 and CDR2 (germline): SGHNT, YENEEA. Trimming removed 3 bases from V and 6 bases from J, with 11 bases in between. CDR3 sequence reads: CASSFASQQTQYF. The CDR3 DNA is TGTGCCAGCAGCTTCGCCAGTCAACAGACCCAGTACTTC.

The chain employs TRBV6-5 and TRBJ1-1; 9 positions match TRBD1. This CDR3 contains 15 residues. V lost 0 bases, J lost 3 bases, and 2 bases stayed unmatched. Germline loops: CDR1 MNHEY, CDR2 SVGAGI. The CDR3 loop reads CASSYSGTGHTEAFF. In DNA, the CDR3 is TGTGCCAGCAGTTACTCGGGGACAGGGCACACTGAAGCTTTCTTT.

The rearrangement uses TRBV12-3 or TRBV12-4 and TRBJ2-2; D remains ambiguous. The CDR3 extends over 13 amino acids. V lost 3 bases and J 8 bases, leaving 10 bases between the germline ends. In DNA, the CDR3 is TGTGCCAGCAGTTTCCCCCCCCAGGGGGAGCTGTTTTTT. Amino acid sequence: CASSFPPQGELFF.